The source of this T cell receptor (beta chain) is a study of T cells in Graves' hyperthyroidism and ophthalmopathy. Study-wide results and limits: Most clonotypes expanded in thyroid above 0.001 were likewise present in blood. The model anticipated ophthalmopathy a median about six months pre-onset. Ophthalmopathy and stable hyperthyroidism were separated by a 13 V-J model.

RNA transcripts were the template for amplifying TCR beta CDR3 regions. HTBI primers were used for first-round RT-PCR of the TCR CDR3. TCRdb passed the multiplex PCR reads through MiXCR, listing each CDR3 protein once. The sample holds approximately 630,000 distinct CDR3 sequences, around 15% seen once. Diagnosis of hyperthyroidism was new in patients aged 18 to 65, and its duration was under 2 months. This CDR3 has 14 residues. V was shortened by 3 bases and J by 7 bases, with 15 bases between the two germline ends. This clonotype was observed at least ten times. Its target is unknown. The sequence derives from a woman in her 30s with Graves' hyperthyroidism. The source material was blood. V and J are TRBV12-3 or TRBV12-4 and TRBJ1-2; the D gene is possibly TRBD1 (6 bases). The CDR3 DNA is TGTGCCAGCAGTTTGGGATTCGGGGGCTCTGGCTACACCTTC. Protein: CASSLGFGGSGYTF.